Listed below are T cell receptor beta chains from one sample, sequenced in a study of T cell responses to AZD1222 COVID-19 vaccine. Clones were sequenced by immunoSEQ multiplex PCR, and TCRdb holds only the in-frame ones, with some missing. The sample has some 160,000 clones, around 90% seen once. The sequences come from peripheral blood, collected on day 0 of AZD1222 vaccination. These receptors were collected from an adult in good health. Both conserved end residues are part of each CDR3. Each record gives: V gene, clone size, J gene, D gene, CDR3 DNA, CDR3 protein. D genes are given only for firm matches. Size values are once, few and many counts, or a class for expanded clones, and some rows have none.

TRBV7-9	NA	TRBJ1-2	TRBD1	TGTGCCAGCAGCCCCGCAGGGGGCGTTGGCTACACCTTC	CASSPAGGVGYTF
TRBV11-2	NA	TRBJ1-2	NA	TGTGCCAGCAGCCCACCGGGGGGGTCTGTGGCCTATGGCTACACCTTC	CASSPPGGSVAYGYTF
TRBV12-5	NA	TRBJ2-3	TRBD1	TGTGCTAGTGGTTTGGTACGATTTGGCGGACAGGGCCACACAGATACGCAGTATTTT	CASGLVRFGGQGHTDTQYF
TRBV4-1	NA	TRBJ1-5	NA	TGCGCCAGCAGCCTGATATCCTCCCGGGGGGATCAGCCCCAGCATTTT	CASSLISSRGDQPQHF
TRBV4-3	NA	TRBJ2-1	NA	TGCGCCAGCAGCCAATGGCCCCTCTCGGGGCATGAGAATGAGCAGTTCTTC	CASSQWPLSGHENEQFF
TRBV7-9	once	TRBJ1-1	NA	TGTGCCAGCAGCTTAATCTTCGCGGGCGGGGGGACTGAAGCTTTCTTT	CASSLIFAGGGTEAFF
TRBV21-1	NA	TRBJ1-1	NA	TGTGCCAGCAGCAAAGAGGGCGACAGGGGGCTGGATAGGACTGAAGCTTTCTTT	CASSKEGDRGLDRTEAFF
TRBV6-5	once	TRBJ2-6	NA	TGTGCCAGCCGGGACGGCGGCTCTGGGGCCAACGTCCTGACTTTC	CASRDGGSGANVLTF
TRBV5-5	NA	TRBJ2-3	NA	TGTGCCAGCAGCATGGACAGAGGCACAGATACGCAGTATTTT	CASSMDRGTDTQYF
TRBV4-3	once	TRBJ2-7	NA	TGCGCCAGCAGCCAAGATCTTTCGGGGGGCAGGGCCTACGAGCAGTACTTC	CASSQDLSGGRAYEQYF
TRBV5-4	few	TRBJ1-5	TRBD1	TGTGCCAGCAGCCCGGGGACAGGGAACAATCAGCCCCAGCATTTT	CASSPGTGNNQPQHF
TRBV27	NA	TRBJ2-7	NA	TGTGCCAGCAGTTTAACTCGGAGCTCCTACGAGCAGTACTTC	CASSLTRSSYEQYF
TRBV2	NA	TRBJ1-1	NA	TGTGCCAGCAAATTCACCGGGACCGGACGGACTGAAGCTTTCTTT	CASKFTGTGRTEAFF
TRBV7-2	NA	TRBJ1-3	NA	TGTGCCAGCAGCTTACCACCGGGAAACACCATATATTTT	CASSLPPGNTIYF
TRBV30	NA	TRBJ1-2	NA	TGTGCCTGGATCGCCTCAAACCCCGTCTATGGCTACACCTTC	CAWIASNPVYGYTF
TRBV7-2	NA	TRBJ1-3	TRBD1	TGTGCCAGCAGCCTGGGACAGCCTGGAAACACCATATATTTT	CASSLGQPGNTIYF
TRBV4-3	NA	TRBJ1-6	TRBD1	TGCGCCAGCAGCCAAGATACAGGGGGCTTAAATTCACCCCTCCACTTT	CASSQDTGGLNSPLHF
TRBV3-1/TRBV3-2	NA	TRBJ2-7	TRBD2	TGTGCCAACGCAAGGAGAGGAGCGGGAGCCGTTTCCTACTCCTACGAGCAGTACTTC	CANARRGAGAVSYSYEQYF
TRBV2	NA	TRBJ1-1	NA	TGTGCCAGCAATACTAGGATGAACACTGAAGCTTTCTTT	CASNTRMNTEAFF
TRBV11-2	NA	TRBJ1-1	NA	TGTGCCAGCATTTCATTAATGGGAGAAGCTTTCTTT	CASISLMGEAFF
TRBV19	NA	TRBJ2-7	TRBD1	TGTGCCAGTAGACCAACAGGGGCCTACGAGCAGTACTTC	CASRPTGAYEQYF
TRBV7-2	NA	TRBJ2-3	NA	TGTGCCAGCAGCCCTATCGGCCCTCGGCGGGCAGATACGCAGTATTTT	CASSPIGPRRADTQYF
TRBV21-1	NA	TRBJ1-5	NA	TGTGCCAGCAGCAAAGAATGGGCCGCAATGGGCAATCAGCCCCAGCATTTT	CASSKEWAAMGNQPQHF
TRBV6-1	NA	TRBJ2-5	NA	TGTGCCAGCAGTGGAGCCGGGGCCCAAGAGACCCAGTACTTC	CASSGAGAQETQYF
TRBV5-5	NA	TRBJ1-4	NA	TGTGCCAGCAGCTTGAGTCGAACGGATGAAAAACTGTTTTTT	CASSLSRTDEKLFF
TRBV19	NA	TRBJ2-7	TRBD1	TGTGCCACCCGGGACAGGGCCTACGAGCAGTACTTC	CATRDRAYEQYF
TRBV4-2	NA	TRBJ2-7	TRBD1	TGTGCCAGCAGCAGGACAGGGGGAGTTGGGTACGAGCAGTACTTC	CASSRTGGVGYEQYF
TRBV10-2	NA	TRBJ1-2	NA	TGCGCCAGCAGTGGGACAGCTAACTATGGCTACACCTTC	CASSGTANYGYTF
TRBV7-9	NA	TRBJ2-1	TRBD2	TGTGCCAGCAGCTTATCTAGCGGGGGGGCCTACAATGAGCAGTTCTTC	CASSLSSGGAYNEQFF
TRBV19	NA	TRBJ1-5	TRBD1	TGTGCCAGTAGCCTGGGACAGGACCGACCCCCCAATCAGCCCCAGCATTTT	CASSLGQDRPPNQPQHF
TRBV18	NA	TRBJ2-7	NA	TGTGCCAGCTCACCACCAAACGGGGACGAGCAGTACTTC	CASSPPNGDEQYF
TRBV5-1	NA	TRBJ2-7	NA	TGCGCCAGCAGCTTGGAGCCGTACGAGCAGTACTTC	CASSLEPYEQYF
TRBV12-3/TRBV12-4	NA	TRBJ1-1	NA	TGTGCCAGCACCCTTGACAGGAACACTGAAGCTTTCTTT	CASTLDRNTEAFF
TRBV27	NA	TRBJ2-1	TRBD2	TGTGCCAGCAGTTTAAACGGGAGGAGCGACGAGCAGTTCTTC	CASSLNGRSDEQFF